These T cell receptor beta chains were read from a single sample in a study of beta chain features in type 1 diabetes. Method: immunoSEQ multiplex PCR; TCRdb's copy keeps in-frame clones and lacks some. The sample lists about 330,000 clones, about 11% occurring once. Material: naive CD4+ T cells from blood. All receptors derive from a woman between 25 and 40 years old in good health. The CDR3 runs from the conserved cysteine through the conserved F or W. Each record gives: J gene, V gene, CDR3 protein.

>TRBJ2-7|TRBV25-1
CASSDSNGHPYEQYF
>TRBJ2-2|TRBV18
CASSLRTGSSGELFF
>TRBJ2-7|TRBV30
CAWSHTRYEQYF
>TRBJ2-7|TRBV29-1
CSVRYGLGPPEQYF
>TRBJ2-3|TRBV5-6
CASSLSGQPYTQYF
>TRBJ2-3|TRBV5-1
CASSAGLAEFTDTQYF
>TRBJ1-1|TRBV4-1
CASSQEGAGAQTEAFF
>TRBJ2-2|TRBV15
CATSTSEGVTGELFF
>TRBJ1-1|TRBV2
CASSETGGSNTEAFF
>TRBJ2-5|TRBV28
CASSEDRGQETQYF
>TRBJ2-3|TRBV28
CASTTGQWGTDTQYF
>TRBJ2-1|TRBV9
CASSPGALAGVRNEQFF
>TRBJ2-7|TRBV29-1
CSVDVGSSYEQYF